This TCR beta chain was obtained from a study of beta chain features in type 1 diabetes. Study-level findings and limits: For patients and controls alike, PCR might favor shorter templates to the same degree. Diminished insertions and augmented deletions at VDJ junctions characterized type 1 diabetes patients. All four CD4+ subsets from Type 1 diabetes patients carried moderately but significantly shorter TCRB CDR3s.

Investigators reverse transcribed all isolated RNA, so they sequenced expressed TCRB transcripts. The data were produced by immunoSEQ multiplex PCR, yet TCRdb's version contains in-frame clones alone and is incomplete. The table shows 150,000 or so clones, with about 9% occurring only once. Concerning this clone itself: Its antigen is undetermined.

By way of CD45RO/CCR7/CD25/CD127/CD95/CD27, the CD4+ regulatory, stem cell-like memory, central memory and naive cells were sorted. Purity of each sorted population was above 95%. This receptor was taken from a woman between 18 and 30 years old with type 1 diabetes. Sequencing used central memory CD4+ T cells from blood.

CDR3 sequence: CASSRQGTSGSQAYEQYF. The CDR3 DNA reads TGCGCCAGCAGCCGGCAAGGGACTAGCGGGAGTCAAGCCTACGAGCAGTACTTC. The chain recombines TRBV4-3 with TRBJ2-7, with 14 bases that match TRBD2. The CDR3 contains 18 residues. V lost 4 bases, J lost 2 bases, and 10 bases stayed unmatched. Per the germline V gene, CDR1 is LGHNA and CDR2 is YSLEER.